This TCR beta chain was sequenced for a study of cytomegalovirus exposure and HLA in healthy donors. The overall study: Earlier results showed roughly 120 million unique TCR beta sequences derived from roughly 180 million T cells. Study results and limitations: Later analysis suggested most CMV-associated TCR beta chains were HLA-restricted. For most TCR beta V segments, an earlier analysis put the productive rate at about 87% or about 30% of the time.

The germline V gene encodes CDR1 SGHRS and CDR2 YFSETQ. The CDR3 runs to 13 residues. The ends were cut back, 0 bases at V and 5 bases at J, with 9 bases in the middle. All donors participated as healthy donors of bone marrow. A word on this clone: Its antigen is as yet unknown.

The PCR was carried out with 60 Vbeta primers and 13 Jbeta primers. Data came from immunoSEQ multiplex PCR; TCRdb stores just in-frame clones and leaves some out. In the table there are about 150,000 clones, under 90% of which are singletons. The sequence came from a man aged 18 to 30 in good health and CMV-seronegative. The rearrangement uses TRBV5-1 and TRBJ2-7; TRBD1 is a possible D gene (5 bases). Sequenced material: PBMCs. CDR3 DNA: TGCGCCAGCAGCTTGGCGACAGCTAACGAGCAGTACTTC. Amino acids: CASSLATANEQYF.